The 8 T cell receptor beta chains in this list originate from one sample, sequenced in a study of T cells after yellow fever vaccination. TCRdb processed the 5' RACE reads anew with MiXCR; each CDR3 protein has one entry. The table records a few hundred thousand distinct CDR3 sequences, approximately 13% of them present only once. The sample was CD4+ T cells sorted from PBMCs, taken 15 days after the yellow fever booster vaccination. Source of these receptors: a man aged 18 to 35 who received the YFV17D yellow fever vaccine.

V is TRBV4-3 and J is TRBJ2-1, with 8 bases that match TRBD2. Germline V gene lookup returns CDR1 LGHNA and CDR2 YSLEER. The CDR3 contains 18 residues. Trimming at V came to 0 bases and at J to 6 bases, leaving 13 bases not matched to a gene. The CDR3 spells CASSQEFFAGGVPNEQFF. Here the CDR3 DNA reads TGCGCCAGCAGCCAAGAGTTTTTTGCGGGGGGAGTCCCCAATGAGCAGTTCTTC.

This clonotype has only a few counts. J is TRBJ1-4 and V is TRBV28; D is unclear. The germline V and J ends were trimmed by 10 bases and 0 bases, with 6 bases remaining between them. This CDR3 is built from 12 residues. Germline loops: CDR1 MDHEN, CDR2 SYDVKM. CDR3 coding DNA: TGTGCCACCCATGCAACTAATGAAAAACTGTTTTTT. It specifies CATHATNEKLFF.

Ten or more counts support this clonotype. The genes are TRBV5-1 and TRBJ1-1; 9 bases line up with TRBD1. Per the germline V gene, CDR1 is SGHRS and CDR2 is YFSETQ. The V segment lost 2 bases and the J segment 3 bases; nucleotides outside the gene matches: 2. There are 14 residues in the CDR3. The CDR3 loop is CASSLRDRDTEAFF. For the CDR3, the DNA is TGCGCCAGCAGCTTAAGGGACAGGGACACTGAAGCTTTCTTT.

This clonotype was picked up many times. CDR3 amino acids: CARPWDRVGETQYF. In nucleotides, the CDR3 is TGCGCCAGACCCTGGGACAGGGTTGGAGAGACCCAGTACTTC. V is TRBV4-3 and J is TRBJ2-5; 9 bases are a match to TRBD1. This CDR3 region has 14 residues. V was clipped by 9 bases and J by 4 bases; unmatched bases: 9. In germline, CDR1 is LGHNA, CDR2 YSLEER.

This clonotype appeared a few times. This sequence joins TRBV11-2 and TRBJ2-1; unclear D gene. CDR3 size: 11 residues. Trimming took off 2 bases at V and 9 bases at J, with 5 bases between the two ends. CDR1 and CDR2 from the germline V gene are SGHAT and FQNNGV. The CDR3 DNA is TGTGCCAGCAGCTTATCCGGTGAGCAGTTCTTC. It specifies CASSLSGEQFF.

The rearrangement links TRBV7-9 to TRBJ2-2; 7 bases line up with TRBD2. V gave up 4 bases and J gave up 7 bases; unmatched junction bases: 9. The germline V gene encodes CDR1 SEHNR and CDR2 FQNEAQ (reference sequence). This CDR3 region has 15 residues. The CDR3 DNA sequence: TGTGCCAGCAGCTCCGGGACTACCGACGGCGGGGAGCTGTTTTTT. As protein: CASSSGTTDGGELFF.

Only a few counts were recorded for this clonotype. The CDR3 bases are TGCAGCGTAGTCGTGACAGGGGGCAATCAGCCCCAGCATTTT. This sequence encodes CSVVVTGGNQPQHF. The chain carries TRBV29-1 and TRBJ1-5, with 8 bases that match TRBD1. From germline, CDR1 is SQVTM and CDR2 ANQGSEA. This CDR3 is 14 amino acids long. V lost 6 bases and J lost 2; bases outside the gene matches: 6.

The chain couples TRBV4-3 to TRBJ2-3; TRBD1 aligns across 7 bases. Germline V gives CDR1 LGHNA, CDR2 YSLEER. This CDR3 comprises 15 residues. After removal of 4 bases from V and 1 base from J, the junction contained 5 bases not matched to a gene. The CDR3 DNA is TGCGCCAGCAGCCGCGAGAGGGGGCGCACAGATACGCAGTATTTT. Protein: CASSRERGRTDTQYF.